This T cell receptor beta chain derives from a study of blood T cell repertoires in COVID-19 (dated by TCRdb to the early 2020s). In the study overall: Samples from collaborators originated in the United States, Italy and Spain and spanned both the acute and convalescent phases of COVID-19. The prospective study material was composed of cDNA or gDNA derived from T cells, B-cell-depleted T cells, or PBMCs. Deeply sampled blood TCRbeta repertoires from subjects exposed to, actively infected with, or recovered from COVID-19 were included in the dataset. The repertoires were made available in a free public database intended to serve as a resource for research on the immune response to SARS-CoV-2. The samples were drawn from the first 160 participants of the ongoing ImmuneRACE study and from 1,254 subjects provided by 6 global collaborators. A de-identified subject ID, COVID-19 status, age in years and sex were almost always included in the sample metadata. Where available, HLA class I and class II types were obtained from metadata supplied by the sample provider rather than from assay-based typing.

The CDR3 measures 17 amino acids from cysteine to phenylalanine. Only CDR3 DNA remains: 51 bases, in frame from the first base. CDR1 and CDR2, per the germline V gene, are SGHRS and YFSETQ. From V the trimming removes 0 bases and from J it removes 0 bases, while the gene matches leave 5 bases of the junction unaccounted for. Each collaborating institution followed its own protocols to collect whole blood in K2EDTA tubes. Collaborator samples were shipped for TCRbeta analysis as frozen whole blood, isolated PBMCs, or DNA extracted from either sample type. In regard to this clone: This clone's antigen is unknown. No much larger clone exists at a distance of one base, and base qualities are not known.

Broader findings and caveats from the paper: The amount of clinical and demographic metadata varied by source and participant and was provided uncurated.

The immunoSEQ Assay, a bias-controlled multiplex PCR, was used to amplify TCRbeta CDR3 regions from genomic DNA. The authors processed their data as follows. Nucleated cell counts per sample were estimated from amplification of reference gene primers within the assay. Sequence reads were collapsed and filtered to measure the absolute abundance of every unique TCRbeta CDR3 rearrangement. For each sample, productive Simpson clonality was calculated by taking the square root of Simpson's diversity index across productive rearrangements. Drawn from immuneACCESS, this table holds only the in-frame rearrangements with V and J called that TCRdb kept. Clones are partly lost; checked studies trace under half to an unresolved V gene and leave the rest unexplained. Clonal size and the V and J genes are those of that table, whereas D and trimming came from the DNA. A total of about 83,000 clones appear in this sample, around 86% of them only once. In total, the top ten clones hold 7% to 9% of the sample.

This sequence originates from a man at least 80 years old with active or convalescent COVID-19. Here the chain combines TRBV5-1 and TRBJ1-4; 7 of the junction bases match TRBD1. Sequencing was done on a sample of peripheral blood. The nucleotides read TGCGCCAGCAGCTTGGACAGGGGAAGAGCAACTAATGAAAAACTGTTTTTT. Protein translation: CASSLDRGRATNEKLFF.